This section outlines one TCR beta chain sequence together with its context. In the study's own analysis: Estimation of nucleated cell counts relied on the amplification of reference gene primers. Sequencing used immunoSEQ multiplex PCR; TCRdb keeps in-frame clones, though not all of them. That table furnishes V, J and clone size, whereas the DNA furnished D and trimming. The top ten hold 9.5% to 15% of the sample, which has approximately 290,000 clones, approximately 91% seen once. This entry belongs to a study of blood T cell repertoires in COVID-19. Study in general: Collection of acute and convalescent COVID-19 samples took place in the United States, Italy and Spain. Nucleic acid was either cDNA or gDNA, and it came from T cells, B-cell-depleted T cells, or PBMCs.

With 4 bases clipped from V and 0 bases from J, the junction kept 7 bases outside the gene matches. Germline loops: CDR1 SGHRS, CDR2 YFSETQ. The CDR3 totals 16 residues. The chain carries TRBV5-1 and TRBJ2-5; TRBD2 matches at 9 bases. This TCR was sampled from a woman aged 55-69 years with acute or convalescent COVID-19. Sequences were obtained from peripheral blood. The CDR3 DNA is TGCGCCAGCAGCGCCGGGGCTAGCGGGAACCAAGAGACCCAGTACTTC. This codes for CASSAGASGNQETQYF.